The present T cell receptor (beta chain) was sequenced within a study of shared clonotypes between healthy human individuals. Study context: Serving as donors were two women and a few men, whose ages spanned 18 to 49. General study points: Among donors, the sharing of clonotypes was expected to be influenced by sequencing depth.

Note on this clone: Its antigen is not known.

Profiling relied on immunoSEQ multiplex PCR, and the TCRdb table lists in-frame clones only, not all of them. The sample holds 1,400,000 or so clones, just under 99% seen once. This CDR3 spans 14 amino acids. After removal of 5 bases from V and 7 bases from J, the junction contained 6 bases not matched to a gene. From germline, CDR1 is KGHSH and CDR2 LQKENI. This chain connects TRBV18 to TRBJ1-5, with 9 bases lining up with TRBD1. The sample consisted of naive CD4+ T cells sorted from blood. Subset: CD45RA+ positively selected. The clonotype comes from a man aged 25-45 years in good health. CDR3 amino acids: CASSSTTGGQPQHF. The CDR3 DNA is TGTGCCAGCTCATCTACGACAGGGGGGCAGCCCCAGCATTTT.